The next 2 T cell receptor beta chains were all read from a single sample in a study of control samples from healthy donors and cancer patients. Only in-frame clones appear in the TCRdb table, and some are missing; sequencing was by immunoSEQ multiplex PCR. Of about 150,000 clones in the sample, about 90% were seen once. Specimen: blood. The receptor set was obtained from a woman aged 40 to 50 in good health.

V and J are TRBV6-5 and TRBJ2-1; D not resolved. The CDR3 consists of 14 residues. V was shortened by 0 bases and J by 7 bases, with 10 bases between the two germline ends. CDR1 and CDR2 (germline): MNHEY, SVGAGI. The CDR3 loop is CASSYSMSSNEQFF. CDR3 nucleotides: TGTGCCAGCAGTTACTCGATGTCTAGTAATGAGCAGTTCTTC.

The V and J genes are TRBV27 and TRBJ1-5; D is unclear. The CDR3 runs 16 residues. CDR1 MNHEY and CDR2 SMNVEV come from the germline V gene (reference sequence). V dropped 3 bases and J dropped 0 bases, with 12 bases sitting between them. The CDR3 region is CASSLFGMNSNQPQHF. Written as DNA, the CDR3 is TGTGCCAGCAGTTTGTTCGGGATGAATAGCAATCAGCCCCAGCATTTT.